A single sample is the source of the 4 T cell receptor beta chains below, sequenced in a study of T cell responses to AZD1222 COVID-19 vaccine. The data were produced by immunoSEQ multiplex PCR, yet TCRdb's version contains in-frame clones alone and is incomplete. The table shows fewer than 250,000 clones, with 85% to 95% occurring only once. The material sequenced was peripheral blood, taken on day 0 of MenACWY control vaccination. The receptors were sampled from an adult in good health.

The chain has TRBV6-1 and TRBJ2-3, with 11 bases matching TRBD2. J gave up 2 bases and V 3 bases, and 4 bases lay outside the gene matches. The germline V gene has CDR1 MNHNS and CDR2 SASEGT. This CDR3 is built from 16 residues. Here the CDR3 reads CASSESSGGTTDTQYF. The DNA for the CDR3 is TGTGCCAGCAGTGAGTCTAGCGGGGGGACCACAGATACGCAGTATTTT.

The genes are TRBV5-1 and TRBJ2-4; D is ambiguous. Per germline, CDR1 SGHRS and CDR2 YFSETQ. The length of the CDR3 is 14 residues. V lost 4 bases, J lost 1 base, and 9 bases lay in between. The CDR3 nucleotides read TGCGCCAGCAGCGCGGAAGCGGCCAAAAACATTCAGTACTTC. It translates to CASSAEAAKNIQYF.

This chain links TRBV2 with TRBJ1-2; D may be TRBD1 (6 bases). CDR3 length equals 12 residues. Trimming removed 6 bases from V and 5 bases from J, with 10 bases in between. CDR1 is SNHLY, CDR2 FYNNEI, per germline. CDR3 sequence: CASSDRTYGYTF. CDR3 bases: TGTGCCAGCAGCGACAGGACTTATGGCTACACCTTC.

CDR3 sequence (DNA): TGTGCCAGCAGTTTCGGGACTGGAAACACCATATATTTT. This encodes CASSFGTGNTIYF. The rearrangement links TRBV12-3 or TRBV12-4 to TRBJ1-3, with D unresolved. The CDR3 loop spans 13 amino acids. The V gene lost 3 bases and the J gene lost 2 bases, with 5 bases spanning the gap.